This T cell receptor (beta chain) was profiled in a study of T cells after yellow fever vaccination. Study-level findings and limits: Abundant clonotypes (contaminants from the bulk population) could be present in FACS-sorted repertoires.

A note on this clonotype: Its target is not known.

5'RACE template switching added a universal primer site and UMIs to TCR cDNA. TCRdb fed the 5' RACE reads into MiXCR, producing one record per CDR3 protein. The sample yields 320,000 or so distinct CDR3 sequences, roughly 8.4% seen once. Trimming took 6 bases from V and 2 from J; bases not matched to a gene: 9. Germline lookup yields CDR1 DFQATT and CDR2 SNEGSKA (reference sequence). This CDR3 comprises 14 residues. The clonotype originates from a man between 18 and 29 years old who received the YFV17D yellow fever vaccine. The chain couples TRBV20-1 to TRBJ2-5; 7 bases map to TRBD2. The source material was PBMCs, sampled about 41 days after the first yellow fever vaccination. The CDR3 reads CSAPPRGGQETQYF. The CDR3 DNA reads as TGCAGTGCCCCCCCCCGCGGGGGTCAAGAGACCCAGTACTTC.